The rows below give T cell receptor beta chains drawn from one sample of a study of shared clonotypes between healthy human individuals. Using immunoSEQ multiplex PCR, the repertoire was profiled, and TCRdb retains in-frame clones only, with some absent. Here the sample spans approximately 2,000,000 clones, about 93% being singletons. The sample was naive CD8+ T cells from PBMCs. The receptors here all came from a young man in good health. Some clones in this sample may be carry-over from other donors' samples. The CDR3 runs from the conserved cysteine through the conserved F or W. The D gene is left open where the match is weak. The size field is filled for only some rows; it gives once, few, many or a size class.

d_call cdr3_length clone_size j_call v_call cdr3_aa cdr3_nt
TRBD1 15 . TRBJ2-1 TRBV10-3 CAISDDRVFYNEQFF TGTGCCATCAGTGACGACAGGGTTTTCTACAATGAGCAGTTCTTC
TRBD2 19 . TRBJ2-1 TRBV7-8 CASSLAGLADTFSYNEQFF TGTGCCAGCAGCTTAGCGGGACTAGCGGATACCTTCTCCTACAATGAGCAGTTCTTC
TRBD1 16 . TRBJ2-2 TRBV9 CASSFDRDRNTGELFF TGTGCCAGCAGCTTTGACCGGGACAGAAACACCGGGGAGCTGTTTTTT
. 12 once TRBJ1-6 TRBV19 CASSYGNSPLHF TGTGCCAGTAGTTACGGTAATTCACCCCTCCACTTT
. 16 . TRBJ1-3 TRBV10-3 CAISEYVQGSGNTIYF TGTGCCATCAGTGAGTATGTACAGGGATCCGGAAACACCATATATTTT
. 16 . TRBJ2-1 TRBV5-4 CASSFSTGVRGNEQFF TGTGCCAGCAGCTTTTCTACGGGAGTACGAGGCAATGAGCAGTTCTTC
. 15 . TRBJ2-7 TRBV27 CASSREDRYTYEQYF TGTGCCAGCAGTCGGGAGGACAGATATACCTACGAGCAGTACTTC
. 14 . TRBJ2-5 TRBV19 CASSPRQLQETQYF TGTGCCAGTAGTCCGAGACAGCTCCAAGAGACCCAGTACTTC
TRBD1 14 . TRBJ2-7 TRBV5-4 CASSPQGADYEQYF TGTGCCAGCAGTCCACAGGGGGCCGACTACGAGCAGTACTTC
. 14 . TRBJ2-7 TRBV10-3 CAINREVPYDEQYF TGTGCCATCAATAGGGAGGTCCCTTACGACGAGCAGTACTTC
. 15 . TRBJ1-2 TRBV29-1 CSVDSVGVANYGYTF TGCAGCGTTGATAGCGTCGGGGTAGCTAACTATGGCTACACCTTC
TRBD2 17 . TRBJ2-2 TRBV4-3 CASSQFGGLASPGELFF TGCGCCAGCAGCCAATTCGGCGGACTAGCGTCCCCCGGGGAGCTGTTTTTT
. 13 . TRBJ2-5 TRBV28 CASSLWVQETQYF TGTGCCAGCAGTTTATGGGTTCAAGAGACCCAGTACTTC
. 12 . TRBJ1-1 TRBV4-2 CASSHGPDEAFF TGTGCCAGCAGCCATGGCCCCGATGAAGCTTTCTTT
. 14 . TRBJ1-2 TRBV7-8 CASSTGTLTYGYTF TGTGCCAGCAGTACCGGGACGCTTACTTATGGCTACACCTTC
TRBD2 15 . TRBJ2-5 TRBV7-2 CASSLGLAGRETQYF TGTGCCAGCAGCTTAGGCCTAGCGGGACGAGAGACCCAGTACTTC
. 12 once TRBJ1-1 TRBV30 CAWSRRGTEAFF TGTGCCTGGAGCCGCAGGGGCACTGAAGCTTTCTTT
TRBD2 14 . TRBJ2-7 TRBV7-9 CASSGSGSAYEQYF TGTGCCAGCAGCGGTAGCGGGAGTGCCTACGAGCAGTACTTC
. 14 . TRBJ1-1 TRBV9 CASSPDEGTAEAFF TGTGCCAGCAGCCCCGACGAGGGGACCGCTGAAGCTTTCTTT
TRBD2 17 . TRBJ2-3 TRBV27 CASSLIAGVTGTDTQYF TGTGCCAGCAGTCTCATAGCGGGAGTAACCGGCACAGATACGCAGTATTTT
. 17 . TRBJ2-5 TRBV27 CASSPSVGDNNQETQYF TGTGCCAGCAGTCCCTCAGTGGGGGACAACAACCAAGAGACCCAGTACTTC
. 17 once TRBJ1-1 TRBV5-1 CASSPSPRSGMNTEAFF TGCGCCAGCAGCCCCAGCCCACGGTCAGGCATGAACACTGAAGCTTTCTTT
TRBD2 14 once TRBJ2-2 TRBV9 CASSGSGSTGELFF TGTGCCAGCAGCGGGAGCGGGAGCACCGGGGAGCTGTTTTTT
TRBD2 18 . TRBJ2-7 TRBV11-2 CASSPRGLAGGRAYEQYF TGTGCCAGCAGCCCGAGGGGACTAGCGGGAGGGCGGGCCTACGAGCAGTACTTC
. 16 . TRBJ2-3 TRBV6-1 CASSEPGSIGTDTQYF TGTGCCAGCAGTGAGCCGGGATCGATAGGCACAGATACGCAGTATTTT
. 14 . TRBJ2-3 TRBV7-9 CASSPSHGTDTQYF TGTGCCAGCAGCCCAAGCCACGGCACAGATACGCAGTATTTT
TRBD1 16 . TRBJ2-7 TRBV7-9 CASSLGPQGVDYEQYF TGTGCCAGCAGCTTAGGGCCCCAGGGGGTTGATTACGAGCAGTACTTC
. 12 few TRBJ2-7 TRBV5-6 CASSLEGVEQYF TGTGCCAGCAGCTTGGAAGGGGTCGAGCAGTACTTC
. 15 . TRBJ1-1 TRBV11-2 CASSLFLGENTEAFF TGTGCCAGCAGCTTATTCTTAGGGGAGAACACTGAAGCTTTCTTT
TRBD1 14 . TRBJ1-1 TRBV6-6 CASSPAGGSTEAFF TGTGCCAGCAGCCCCGCAGGGGGAAGCACTGAAGCTTTCTTT
. 16 . TRBJ2-7 TRBV6-5 CASSYSMGVSSYEQYF TGTGCCAGCAGTTACTCGATGGGGGTCAGCTCCTACGAGCAGTACTTC
. 11 . TRBJ2-5 TRBV9 CASSVGDTQYF TGTGCCAGCAGCGTAGGTGACACCCAGTACTTC
. 14 once TRBJ1-5 TRBV7-6 CASSPGQYNQPQHF TGTGCCAGCAGCCCCGGACAGTACAATCAGCCCCAGCATTTT
. 15 . TRBJ2-3 TRBV4-2 CASSQESRYTDTQYF TGTGCCAGCAGCCAAGAAAGCCGGTACACAGATACGCAGTATTTT
. 15 . TRBJ1-1 TRBV27 CASSPYNRVNTEAFF TGTGCCAGCAGTCCATACAACAGGGTGAACACTGAAGCTTTCTTT
TRBD1 13 . TRBJ1-1 TRBV19 CATRQGAATEAFF TGTGCCACCAGACAGGGGGCCGCCACTGAAGCTTTCTTT
. 17 . TRBJ1-5 TRBV19 CASSIVGQTNSNQPQHF TGTGCCAGTAGTATAGTTGGACAGACAAATAGCAATCAGCCCCAGCATTTT
. 15 . TRBJ2-7 TRBV10-3 CAIRESARGSYEQYF TGTGCCATCAGGGAGTCTGCACGGGGGTCCTACGAGCAGTACTTC
. 16 . TRBJ2-1 TRBV19 CASSPPGVYSYNEQFF TGTGCCAGTAGCCCACCCGGGGTGTACTCCTACAATGAGCAGTTCTTC
. 16 . TRBJ1-3 TRBV7-8 CASSPRGGGTGNTIYF TGTGCCAGCAGCCCCCGGGGGGGTGGGACTGGAAACACCATATATTTT
. 12 . TRBJ2-7 TRBV29-1 CSVVKGPYEQYF TGCAGCGTTGTAAAAGGGCCCTACGAGCAGTACTTC
. 10 . TRBJ2-1 TRBV29-1 CSTLGNEQFF TGCAGCACGTTGGGCAATGAGCAGTTCTTC
. 13 . TRBJ2-7 TRBV6-5 CASSYSSDYEQYF TGTGCCAGCAGTTACTCGTCAGACTACGAGCAGTACTTC
. 15 . TRBJ1-4 TRBV15 CATSSLPATNEKLFF TGTGCCACCAGCTCCCTCCCAGCAACTAATGAAAAACTGTTTTTT
. 17 . TRBJ2-7 TRBV4-2 CASSQERERGITYEQYF TGTGCCAGCAGCCAAGAGAGGGAACGGGGAATAACCTACGAGCAGTACTTC
TRBD1 15 . TRBJ1-2 TRBV9 CASSVDTGVLYGYTF TGTGCCAGCAGCGTAGACACAGGGGTTCTCTATGGCTACACCTTC
TRBD1 17 once TRBJ2-5 TRBV19 CASSPRGQGLFQETQYF TGTGCCAGTAGTCCCCGTGGACAGGGCCTCTTCCAAGAGACCCAGTACTTC
. 12 . TRBJ1-2 TRBV13 CASSLGGHGYTF TGTGCCAGCAGCTTAGGGGGCCATGGCTACACCTTC
TRBD1 15 . TRBJ2-1 TRBV19 CASSPTGNSYNEQFF TGTGCCAGTAGTCCGACAGGGAACTCTTACAATGAGCAGTTCTTC
. 16 . TRBJ2-5 TRBV9 CASSVERGGHQETQYF TGTGCCAGCAGCGTAGAGAGGGGGGGACACCAAGAGACCCAGTACTTC
. 14 . TRBJ1-2 TRBV2 CASSGEEGLYGYTF TGTGCCAGCAGTGGAGAGGAGGGGCTCTATGGCTACACCTTC
TRBD2 18 . TRBJ2-2 TRBV7-9 CASSPGEGRPSNTGELFF TGTGCCAGCAGCCCCGGGGAGGGGCGCCCCTCGAACACCGGGGAGCTGTTTTTT
. 14 . TRBJ2-4 TRBV11-2 CASSETRGGDIQYF TGTGCCAGCAGCGAAACTAGGGGGGGCGACATTCAGTACTTC
TRBD1 13 . TRBJ1-2 TRBV7-9 CATPATGAGGYTF TGTGCCACACCCGCGACAGGGGCGGGTGGCTACACCTTC
TRBD2 15 . TRBJ2-7 TRBV11-2 CASSSEREGVYEQYF TGTGCCAGCAGCTCCGAGCGGGAGGGTGTCTACGAGCAGTACTTC